The next 15 T cell receptor beta chains were all read from a single sample in a study of PD-L1 blockade in urothelial cancer. Time point reported: pretreatment peripheral blood. The protocol was immunoSEQ multiplex PCR, while the TCRdb copy is restricted to in-frame clones and leaves out a portion. The sample consists of more than 85,000 clones, around 86% of them appearing once. The specimen comprised PBMCs, sampled around atezolizumab (anti-PD-L1) treatment. The receptors stem from a man aged 55 to 69 with urothelial cancer.

This rearrangement joins TRBV7-2 to TRBJ2-7, with a possible D match to TRBD1 (5 bases). Looked up from germline, CDR1 is SGHTA and CDR2 is FQGNSA. The CDR3 loop spans 14 amino acids. V lost 1 base, J lost 5 bases, and 12 bases lay in between. CDR3 DNA: TGTGCCAGCAGCTTAGTCCCAGGGTATAACGAGCAGTACTTC. Translation gives CASSLVPGYNEQYF.

V usage is TRBV6-6 and J usage is TRBJ2-7; 8 nucleotides agree with TRBD2. The V segment lost 6 bases and the J segment 2 bases; nucleotides outside the gene matches: 6. Germline loops: CDR1 MNHNY, CDR2 SVGAGI (reference sequence). The CDR3 is 14 amino acids. CDR3 coding DNA: TGTGCCAGCAGAGATAGCGGGGCGACCTACGAGCAGTACTTC. Protein sequence: CASRDSGATYEQYF.

CDR3 sequence reads: CARGQGTSLRYEQYF. In nucleotides, the CDR3 is TGTGCCAGAGGGCAGGGGACAAGCCTCAGGTACGAGCAGTACTTC. The genes are TRBV6-5 and TRBJ2-7; a possible D gene is TRBD1 (6 bases). The germline V gene encodes CDR1 MNHEY and CDR2 SVGAGI. V lost 9 bases to trimming and J lost 4 bases, with 22 bases between them. The CDR3 consists of 15 residues.

V gene TRBV7-3 combines with J gene TRBJ2-5; D is undetermined. The length of the CDR3 is 14 residues. The V end was cut by 1 base, the J end by 5 bases, with 11 bases between. CDR1 SGHTA and CDR2 FQGTGA come from the germline V gene. The CDR3 DNA is TGTGCCAGCAGCTTAAACGGTGAGGAGGAGACCCAGTACTTC. Translated: CASSLNGEEETQYF.

This clone showed up just once. The rearrangement uses TRBV2 and TRBJ2-5; 7 bases align to TRBD1. The CDR3 consists of 14 residues. Germline assignment: CDR1 SNHLY and CDR2 FYNNEI. V trimming: 7 bases; J trimming: 7 bases; junction bases outside the gene matches: 12. The CDR3, as DNA: TGTGCCAGCAATTCACAGGGGAACGAGGGGACCCAGTACTTC. This codes for CASNSQGNEGTQYF.

This CDR3 reads CASSPAAAVGPQHF. The DNA of the CDR3 is TGTGCCAGCAGCCCGGCGGCGGCCGTGGGGCCCCAGCATTTT. The gene calls are TRBV7-9 and TRBJ1-5; D call uncertain. Germline CDR1 reads SEHNR; CDR2 reads FQNEAQ (reference sequence). V lost 5 bases, J lost 9 bases, and 17 bases lay in between. The CDR3 extends over 14 amino acids.

The chain joins TRBV5-4 to TRBJ1-2; TRBD1 agrees at 7 bases. Germline CDR1 reads SGHNT; CDR2 reads YYREEE (reference sequence). V lost 3 bases, J lost 7 bases, and 12 bases stayed unmatched. The CDR3 spans 15 residues. CDR3 protein: CASSWGTDITFGYTF. Written as DNA, the CDR3 is TGTGCCAGCAGCTGGGGGACAGATATTACCTTTGGCTACACCTTC.

The chain recombines TRBV28 with TRBJ2-7, with 9 bases lining up with TRBD1. J was trimmed by 6 bases and V by 5 bases; bases with no gene match: 14. From germline, CDR1 is MDHEN and CDR2 SYDVKM. CDR3 length: 16 amino acids. CDR3 sequence (DNA): TGTGCCAGCAGTATCGGATCCGGGACAGGGTCTATCGAGCAGTACTTC. Translated: CASSIGSGTGSIEQYF.

As DNA, the CDR3 is TGTGCCTGGAAAGACTGGGTCACAGATACGCAGTATTTT. It codes for CAWKDWVTDTQYF. The chain joins TRBV30 to TRBJ2-3; D unclear. The germline V gene has CDR1 GTSNPN and CDR2 SVGIG (reference sequence). Trimming left V 4 bases short and J 2 bases short, with 10 bases between. The CDR3 consists of 13 residues. The whole variable domain, remainder taken from reference TRBV30 and TRBJ2-3, is SQTIHQWPATLVQPVGSPLSLECTVEGTSNPNLYWYRQAAGRGLQLLFYSVGIGQISSEVPQNLSASRPQDRQFILSSKKLLLSDSGFYLCAWKDWVTDTQYFGPGTRLTVL.

The chain combines TRBV2 with TRBJ1-1; D is uncertain. V was trimmed by 5 bases and J by 1 base, leaving 11 bases between them. Germline values: CDR1 SNHLY, CDR2 FYNNEI. This CDR3 contains 14 residues. CDR3: CASSNSNWNTEAFF. The CDR3 DNA reads as TGTGCCAGCAGTAACTCCAACTGGAACACTGAAGCTTTCTTT.

The chain joins TRBV19 to TRBJ1-5, with 7 bases fitting TRBD1. Germline CDR1 LNHDA, CDR2 SQIVND (reference sequence). V dropped 5 bases and J dropped 0; count of bases not matched to a gene: 10. The CDR3 is 17 amino acids. The CDR3 here is CASSSLSTGLSNQPQHF. The CDR3 nucleotides read TGTGCCAGTAGTTCCCTCTCGACAGGGCTTAGCAATCAGCCCCAGCATTTT.

The CDR3, as DNA: TGTGCCAGCAGCCACGGACTAGCGGGTAGCACAGATACGCAGTATTTT. Amino acids: CASSHGLAGSTDTQYF. The V and J genes are TRBV28 and TRBJ2-3; TRBD2 matches 11 bases. V shed 6 bases and J 0 bases; nucleotides not matched to a gene: 5. The CDR3 spans 16 residues. CDR1 is MDHEN, CDR2 SYDVKM, per germline.

This chain links TRBV9 with TRBJ2-7; 8 bases line up with TRBD1. The CDR3 has 15 residues. Germline CDR1 reads SGDLS; CDR2 reads YYNGEE. V shed 0 bases and J 4 bases; nucleotides not matched to a gene: 6. DNA for the CDR3: TGTGCCAGCAGCGTAGGGACAGGGAGAGTATACGAGCAGTACTTC. Protein sequence: CASSVGTGRVYEQYF.

This clone was seen once. The chain couples TRBV11-2 to TRBJ2-3; 12 bases match TRBD2. Germline V gene sequence: CDR1 SGHAT, CDR2 FQNNGV. This CDR3 spans 17 amino acids. After removal of 0 bases from V and 7 bases from J, the junction contained 8 bases not matched to a gene. The CDR3 nucleotides read TGTGCCAGCAGCTTAGAAGCTAGCGGGGGGGCAGAAAATACGCAGTATTTT. This translates into CASSLEASGGAENTQYF.

V usage is TRBV7-2 and J usage is TRBJ2-5, with 8 nucleotides matching TRBD2. There are 14 residues in the CDR3. CDR1 and CDR2 from the germline V gene are SGHTA and FQGNSA. Trimming at V came to 1 base and at J to 3 bases, leaving 1 base not matched to a gene. The CDR3 nucleotides read TGTGCCAGCAGCTTAGGGACTAGCAAAGAGACCCAGTACTTC. Translating it yields CASSLGTSKETQYF.